This is a list of T cell receptor beta chains from one sample in a study of identical twins' blood T cells. One entry per CDR3 protein, called by TCRdb with MiXCR from the 5' RACE reads. In the table there are 350,000 to 450,000 distinct CDR3 sequences, roughly 28% of which are singletons. Sequenced: PBMCs. Source of these receptors: a woman aged 18 to 50 in good health. The CDR3 runs from the conserved cysteine through the conserved F or W. The D gene is left open where the match is weak. The size entry is marked missing in some rows and otherwise reads once, few, many or a size class.

clone size: -; D gene: -; V gene: TRBV20-1; J gene: TRBJ2-6; CDR3 protein: CSARGQTSSGANVLTF; CDR3 DNA: TGCAGTGCTAGAGGGCAGACGTCCTCTGGGGCCAACGTCCTGACTTTC
clone size: -; D gene: -; V gene: TRBV27; J gene: TRBJ1-6; CDR3 protein: CASSLGPQPNSPLHF; CDR3 DNA: TGTGCCAGCAGTTTAGGGCCGCAGCCGAACTCACCCCTCCACTTT
clone size: many; D gene: -; V gene: TRBV6-5; J gene: TRBJ2-1; CDR3 protein: CASSQDSYNEQFF; CDR3 DNA: TGTGCCAGCAGTCAAGACAGCTACAATGAGCAGTTCTTC
clone size: -; D gene: TRBD1; V gene: TRBV11-2; J gene: TRBJ2-2; CDR3 protein: CASSLDRGRELFF; CDR3 DNA: TGTGCCAGCAGCTTGGACAGGGGAAGGGAGCTGTTTTTT
clone size: once; D gene: -; V gene: TRBV9; J gene: TRBJ1-6; CDR3 protein: CASSVNSNSPLHF; CDR3 DNA: TGTGCCAGTAGCGTAAACAGTAATTCACCCCTCCACTTT
clone size: -; D gene: TRBD1; V gene: TRBV19; J gene: TRBJ1-5; CDR3 protein: CASRDKTGGSYSNQPQHF; CDR3 DNA: TGTGCCAGTAGGGACAAGACAGGGGGAAGTTATAGCAATCAGCCCCAGCATTTT
clone size: few; D gene: -; V gene: TRBV18; J gene: TRBJ1-5; CDR3 protein: CASSPRTDNQPQHF; CDR3 DNA: TGTGCCAGCTCACCCCGGACAGATAATCAGCCCCAGCATTTT
clone size: many; D gene: -; V gene: TRBV6-6; J gene: TRBJ2-3; CDR3 protein: CASSYGYPTDTQYF; CDR3 DNA: TGTGCCAGCAGTTACGGATATCCCACAGATACGCAGTATTTT
clone size: -; D gene: -; V gene: TRBV19; J gene: TRBJ1-5; CDR3 protein: CASSIAASLNQPQHF; CDR3 DNA: TGTGCCAGTAGTATCGCGGCCTCGTTGAATCAGCCCCAGCATTTT
clone size: few; D gene: -; V gene: TRBV14; J gene: TRBJ1-2; CDR3 protein: CASSPLRGIYGYTF; CDR3 DNA: TGTGCCAGCAGCCCGTTGAGGGGTATCTATGGCTACACCTTC